Reported below is one TCR beta chain. What it binds is not known. Germline V gene lookup returns CDR1 SQVTM and CDR2 ANQGSEA. The CDR3 loop spans 14 amino acids. The V end was cut by 6 bases, the J end by 7 bases, with 21 bases between. The treatment here: oral pan-JAK inhibitor, 5-10 mg twice daily. The sample comes from a study of CD8+ T cells in alopecia areata. As for the study in general: Treated individuals took tofacitinib by mouth, 5 to 10 mg twice daily.

General observations from the study: Clonality was higher in lesional than normal scalp, especially in alopecia totalis/universalis. Sequencing of scalp samples also includes resident alphabeta T cells from normal skin.

RNA was isolated and reverse transcribed to cDNA, the sequencing template. TCRdb's copy holds only in-frame clones and misses some; the assay was immunoSEQ multiplex PCR. The sample carries fewer than 110,000 clones, just over 85% recorded once. The TCR comes from a human donor with alopecia areata. The sample was CD8+ T cells sorted from blood, taken around week 30, from a patient treated with tofacitinib. The rearrangement uses TRBV29-1 and TRBJ1-2; D gene ambiguous. CDR3 sequence (DNA): TGCAGCGTGGACCTCCCTTCCATAAGCGGTGGCTACACCTTC. This translates into CSVDLPSISGGYTF.